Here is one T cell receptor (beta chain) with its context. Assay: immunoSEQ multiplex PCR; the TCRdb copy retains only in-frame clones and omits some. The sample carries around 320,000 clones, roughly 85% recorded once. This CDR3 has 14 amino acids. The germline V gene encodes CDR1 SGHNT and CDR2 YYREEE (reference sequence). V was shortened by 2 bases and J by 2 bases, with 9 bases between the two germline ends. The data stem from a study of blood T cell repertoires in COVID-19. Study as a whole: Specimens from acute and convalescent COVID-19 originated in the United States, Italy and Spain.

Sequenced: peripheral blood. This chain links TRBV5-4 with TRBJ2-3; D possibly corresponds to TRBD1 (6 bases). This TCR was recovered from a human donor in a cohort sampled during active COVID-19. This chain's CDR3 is CASSLGGPTDTQYF. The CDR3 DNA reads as TGTGCCAGCAGCTTAGGGGGACCCACAGATACGCAGTATTTT.